This T cell receptor beta chain was identified in a study of T cells in localized non-small cell lung cancer. A remark on this clone: Its antigen is as yet unknown.

The CDR3 runs 17 residues. CDR1 is LNHNV, CDR2 YYDKDF, per germline (reference sequence). Trimming removed 2 bases at V and 5 bases at J, with 19 bases between. TCRdb keeps only in-frame clones here, not all; method: immunoSEQ multiplex PCR. This table holds nearly 15,000 clones, approximately 89% found once. Study-wide points: Uninvolved neighboring lung showed the greatest T cell clonality, exceeding tumor. Out of the top 100 tumor clones, a median roughly 58 were seen in adjacent lung. Only one tumor region went through sequencing, so heterogeneity may still be there.

Sequencing used peripheral blood, obtained before any cancer treatment. This TCR was recovered from a woman between 35 and 75 years old with stage I lung adenocarcinoma. The genes are TRBV15 and TRBJ1-5, with D possibly matching TRBD1 (5 bases). CDR3 protein: CATSRNYGSRRDQPQHF. The CDR3 nucleotides read TGTGCCACCAGCAGAAATTACGGTAGTCGCAGGGATCAGCCCCAGCATTTT.